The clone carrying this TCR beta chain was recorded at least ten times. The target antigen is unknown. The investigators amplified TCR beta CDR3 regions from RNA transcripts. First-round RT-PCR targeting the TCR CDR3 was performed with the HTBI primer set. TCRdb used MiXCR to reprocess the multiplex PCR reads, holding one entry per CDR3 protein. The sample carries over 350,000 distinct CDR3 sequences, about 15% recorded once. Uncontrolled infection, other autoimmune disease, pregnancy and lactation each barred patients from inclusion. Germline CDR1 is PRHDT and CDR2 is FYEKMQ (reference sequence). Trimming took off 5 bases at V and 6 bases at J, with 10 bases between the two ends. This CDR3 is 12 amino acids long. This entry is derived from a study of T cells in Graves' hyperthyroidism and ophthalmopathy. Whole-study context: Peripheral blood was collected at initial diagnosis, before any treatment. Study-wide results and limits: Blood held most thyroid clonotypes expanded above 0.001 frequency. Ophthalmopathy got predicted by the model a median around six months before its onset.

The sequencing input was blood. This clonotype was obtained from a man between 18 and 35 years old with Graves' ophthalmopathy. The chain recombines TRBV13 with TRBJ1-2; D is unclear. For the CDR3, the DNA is TGTGCCAGCAGCAAAGGACTGGATGGCTACACCTTC. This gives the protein CASSKGLDGYTF.